The text below deals with one T cell receptor (beta chain). The sample comes from a study of response to subunit inactivated influenza vaccine. One entry per CDR3 protein, called by TCRdb with MiXCR from the RT-PCR reads. The sample holds hundreds of thousands of distinct CDR3 sequences, over 9% seen once. Germline V CDR1 and CDR2: MNHEY, SMNVEV (reference sequence). The CDR3 is 14 amino acids. Trimming stripped 8 bases from V and 7 bases from J, with 21 bases between. These records were also assigned to another study, of T cells expressing NK-cell markers. As that report states: Researchers built TCR beta cDNA using 5'RACE template switching with UMIs.

The specimen comprised PBMCs from blood, sampled on the day of vaccination. The chain couples TRBV27 to TRBJ2-7; D unclear. This receptor was identified in a man aged 45 to 65 who received an inactivated influenza vaccine. The CDR3 DNA reads as TGTGCCAGCTCCGTGTGGAGCCGGGTGGATGAGCAGTACTTC. Amino acids: CASSVWSRVDEQYF.